This T cell receptor beta chain emerged from a study of shared clonotypes between healthy human individuals. Study-wide background: CD4 naive cells filled three plates per donor, CD4 memory three, CD8 naive two and CD8 memory one.

Naive CD8 isolation took CD45RO-negative cells positively selected for CCR7 and excluded terminally differentiated effector memory CD45RA+ cells. Original methodology: From ImmunoSEQ came sequences covering only the junction and carrying no quality scores, so filtering differed. Assay: immunoSEQ multiplex PCR; the TCRdb copy retains only in-frame clones and omits some. That table furnishes V, J and clone size, whereas the DNA furnished D and trimming. The sample gives roughly 2.1 million clones, approximately 94% of which show up once; more than 1.5% is in the top ten. In regard to this clone: The target antigen is unknown.

The CDR3 has 16 amino acids. The V gene end was trimmed by 0 bases and the J gene end by 2 bases; junction bases not matched to a gene: 4. In germline, CDR1 is MNHNY, CDR2 SVGAGI (reference sequence). Regarding the study as a whole: Of the naive CD4 clonotypes, around 5% were shared across several donors. Estimated richness values were generally larger in naive subsets than in memory subsets.

The chain combines TRBV6-6 with TRBJ2-3, with 8 bases fitting TRBD2. The TCR comes from a man between 18 and 29 years old in good health. Some clones in this sample may be carry-over from other donors' samples. The source material was naive CD8+ T cells from PBMCs. The CDR3 sequence: CASSYSRGGDTDTQYF. CDR3 DNA: TGTGCCAGCAGTTACTCACGGGGGGGGGACACAGATACGCAGTATTTT.